This is a list of T cell receptor beta chains from one sample in a study of early T cells in non-severe SARS-CoV-2 infection. TCRdb reprocessed the 5' RACE reads via MiXCR and lists one record per CDR3 protein. This repertoire shows about 64,000 distinct CDR3 sequences, around an eighth found once; its top ten account for around 1.4%. The material was whole blood, obtained at baseline. These receptors all come from an adult who was a healthcare worker with PCR-confirmed SARS-CoV-2 infection or an uninfected control (not recorded which). Each CDR3 is given with its conserved first and last residue. D genes are given only for firm matches. Clone size appears in some rows only: once, few, many, or a class for an expanded clone.

clone_size	v_call	j_call	d_call	cdr3_aa	cdr3_nt
many	TRBV20-1	TRBJ1-2	TRBD1	CSARRTGVRTNYGYTF	TGCAGTGCTAGAAGGACAGGGGTCAGGACTAACTATGGCTACACCTTC
many	TRBV7-6	TRBJ2-1	TRBD2	CASSGKTSVYNEQFF	TGTGCCAGCAGCGGTAAGACTAGCGTCTACAATGAGCAGTTCTTC
NA	TRBV28	TRBJ2-2	TRBD2	CASSLRVMSGRGNTGELFF	TGTGCCAGCAGTTTAAGGGTGATGAGCGGGAGGGGGAACACCGGGGAGCTGTTTTTT
many	TRBV7-6	TRBJ2-1	NA	CASSLTGNEQFF	TGTGCCAGCAGCTTGACTGGTAATGAGCAGTTCTTC
NA	TRBV20-1	TRBJ2-7	TRBD1	CSARDGTGGPPGQYF	TGCAGTGCTAGAGATGGGACAGGGGGGCCCCCTGGGCAGTACTTC
many	TRBV7-2	TRBJ1-1	NA	CASSLDREMNTEAFF	TGTGCCAGCAGCTTAGACCGGGAGATGAACACTGAAGCTTTCTTT
NA	TRBV5-4	TRBJ1-1	NA	CASSATLRTFRNTEAFF	TGTGCCAGCAGCGCCACACTTAGGACATTTAGGAACACTGAAGCTTTCTTT
medium-sized	TRBV11-2	TRBJ2-3	NA	CASNTPSWNGDTQYF	TGTGCCAGCAACACTCCGTCGTGGAACGGAGATACGCAGTATTTT
NA	TRBV27	TRBJ2-2	NA	CASSSGYSTVLNTGELFF	TGTGCCAGCAGTTCGGGGTATTCGACAGTACTCAACACCGGGGAGCTGTTTTTT
NA	TRBV5-1	TRBJ2-7	TRBD1	CASSGPGQGREQYF	TGCGCCAGCAGCGGACCGGGACAGGGGAGAGAGCAGTACTTC
few	TRBV20-1	TRBJ1-2	TRBD1	CSARTGGDYGYTF	TGCAGTGCTAGAACAGGGGGTGACTATGGCTACACCTTC
NA	TRBV6-5	TRBJ1-2	NA	CASRSDRPYGYTF	TGTGCCAGCAGATCTGACAGACCTTATGGCTACACCTTC
many	TRBV7-9	TRBJ2-2	NA	CASSFPRRQVGKTGELFF	TGTGCCAGCAGCTTCCCGCGCCGACAGGTCGGAAAGACCGGGGAGCTGTTTTTT
NA	TRBV7-2	TRBJ1-6	NA	CASSFLGSGLPSPLHF	TGTGCCAGCAGCTTCTTAGGATCTGGGCTTCCTTCACCCCTCCACTTT
few	TRBV20-1	TRBJ2-1	NA	CSAAGTQESFF	TGCAGTGCTGCCGGGACCCAAGAATCATTCTTC
NA	TRBV28	TRBJ2-1	TRBD2	CASSSGGAGNEQFF	TGTGCCAGCAGTTCGGGGGGAGCTGGAAATGAGCAGTTCTTC
many	TRBV9	TRBJ1-1	NA	CASSSDLRDTEAFF	TGTGCCAGCAGCTCAGATCTCAGGGACACTGAAGCTTTCTTT
few	TRBV7-6	TRBJ2-5	NA	CASSLNRVQETQYF	TGTGCCAGCAGCCTAAACAGGGTTCAAGAGACCCAGTACTTC
many	TRBV5-5	TRBJ2-1	NA	CASSLGDLYNEQFF	TGTGCCAGCAGCTTGGGGGACCTTTACAATGAGCAGTTCTTC
NA	TRBV2	TRBJ2-7	NA	CASSEGALRPYEQYF	TGTGCCAGCAGTGAAGGGGCGTTAAGGCCCTACGAGCAGTACTTC
NA	TRBV19	TRBJ1-4	NA	CASSPRPATNEKLFF	TGTGCCAGTAGTCCAAGGCCGGCAACTAATGAAAAACTGTTTTTT
many	TRBV6-4	TRBJ2-1	TRBD1	CASSDDGQGINEQFF	TGTGCCAGCAGTGACGATGGACAGGGTATCAATGAGCAGTTCTTC
NA	TRBV24-1	TRBJ2-2	NA	CATSVGTNTGELFF	TGTGCCACCAGTGTTGGGACGAACACCGGGGAGCTGTTTTTT
NA	TRBV28	TRBJ2-1	TRBD2	CASSQGTSGSNEQFF	TGTGCCAGCAGTCAGGGGACTAGCGGGAGCAATGAGCAGTTCTTC
NA	TRBV27	TRBJ2-7	NA	CASSSTVDYEQYF	TGTGCCAGCAGCTCGACCGTAGACTACGAGCAGTACTTC
few	TRBV12-3/TRBV12-4	TRBJ1-2	TRBD1	CATTGQGGNYGYTF	TGTGCCACAACGGGACAGGGTGGTAACTATGGCTACACCTTC
few	TRBV6-5	TRBJ1-4	NA	CASSRRIREKLFF	TGTGCCAGCAGTCGCCGGATTCGCGAAAAACTGTTTTTT
NA	TRBV7-9	TRBJ2-1	NA	CASSSRLGGNEQFF	TGTGCCAGCAGCTCACGTTTGGGGGGCAATGAGCAGTTCTTC
NA	TRBV30	TRBJ1-2	TRBD1	CARDRRGYGYTF	TGTGCCAGGGACAGGAGGGGCTATGGCTACACCTTC
few	TRBV28	TRBJ1-5	NA	CASSPTGLEYSNQPQHF	TGTGCCAGCAGCCCGACAGGTTTGGAATATAGCAATCAGCCCCAGCATTTT
NA	TRBV5-6	TRBJ1-1	TRBD1	CASSVAGQMNTEAFF	TGTGCCAGCAGCGTGGCGGGACAGATGAACACTGAAGCTTTCTTT
many	TRBV11-2	TRBJ2-7	TRBD1	CASSSQGARSYEQYF	TGTGCCAGCAGTTCACAGGGGGCGAGATCCTACGAGCAGTACTTC
few	TRBV4-3	TRBJ2-1	TRBD2	CASSQDGGTSGIYNEQFF	TGCGCCAGCAGCCAAGACGGCGGGACTAGCGGAATCTACAATGAGCAGTTCTTC
NA	TRBV11-2	TRBJ1-2	NA	CASSRLRMQGGYTF	TGTGCCAGCAGCCGCTTGAGGATGCAGGGGGGCTACACCTTC
NA	TRBV18	TRBJ2-1	NA	CASSPGLPRNNEQFF	TGTGCCAGCTCACCGGGCCTACCAAGGAACAATGAGCAGTTCTTC
many	TRBV2	TRBJ2-1	TRBD2	CASRPGLAGLNEQFF	TGTGCCAGCAGACCGGGACTAGCGGGACTCAATGAGCAGTTCTTC
few	TRBV4-2	TRBJ2-1	NA	CASSPDYRNEQFF	TGTGCCAGCAGCCCCGACTACCGCAATGAGCAGTTCTTC
NA	TRBV29-1	TRBJ1-1	NA	CGVEDYRVLWTEAFF	TGCGGCGTTGAAGATTATAGGGTCTTGTGGACTGAAGCTTTCTTT
few	TRBV13	TRBJ2-7	NA	CASSLGSRHEQYF	TGTGCCAGCAGCTTAGGCAGCCGTCACGAGCAGTACTTC
many	TRBV3-1	TRBJ1-1	NA	CASSQNSNTEAFF	TGTGCCAGCAGCCAGAACTCGAACACTGAAGCTTTCTTT
few	TRBV12-3/TRBV12-4	TRBJ2-5	NA	CASSFSGYQETQYF	TGTGCCAGCAGTTTTTCGGGGTACCAAGAGACCCAGTACTTC
many	TRBV27	TRBJ2-1	NA	CASSDLGAGLDNEQFF	TGTGCCAGCAGTGACCTAGGCGCGGGATTAGACAATGAGCAGTTCTTC
many	TRBV3-1	TRBJ2-7	NA	CASSRGQYEQYF	TGTGCCAGCAGCCGAGGACAGTACGAGCAGTACTTC